What follows describes a single T cell receptor (beta chain). The target antigen is unknown. 60 Vbeta and 13 Jbeta primers were used in PCR. Sequenced by immunoSEQ multiplex PCR; TCRdb stores in-frame clones only, minus some. The sample consists of under 200,000 clones, around 77% of them appearing once. The source of the sample is a study of cytomegalovirus exposure and HLA in healthy donors. Study-level findings and limits: As was reported, the HLA-A and HLA-B alleles of most subjects were accurately predicted from TCR beta sequences. The likely explanation for a cluster of highly shared sequence variants was sequencing artifact. Some V segments, including TRBV6-2 and TRBV6-3, were excluded as indistinguishable.

The CDR3 extends over 20 amino acids. Germline values: CDR1 SGHVS, CDR2 FNYEAQ. V was pared by 5 bases and J by 1 base, with 15 bases of the junction left unmatched. The chain carries TRBV7-6 and TRBJ2-1, with 12 bases matching TRBD2. The receptor was isolated from a man aged 30 to 39 in good health and CMV-seropositive. Sequencing was done on a sample of PBMCs. In DNA form, the CDR3 reads TGTGCCAGCAGCCCGGGGACTAGCGGGTGGTTTGTGGGTTCCTACAATGAGCAGTTCTTC. Its translation is CASSPGTSGWFVGSYNEQFF.